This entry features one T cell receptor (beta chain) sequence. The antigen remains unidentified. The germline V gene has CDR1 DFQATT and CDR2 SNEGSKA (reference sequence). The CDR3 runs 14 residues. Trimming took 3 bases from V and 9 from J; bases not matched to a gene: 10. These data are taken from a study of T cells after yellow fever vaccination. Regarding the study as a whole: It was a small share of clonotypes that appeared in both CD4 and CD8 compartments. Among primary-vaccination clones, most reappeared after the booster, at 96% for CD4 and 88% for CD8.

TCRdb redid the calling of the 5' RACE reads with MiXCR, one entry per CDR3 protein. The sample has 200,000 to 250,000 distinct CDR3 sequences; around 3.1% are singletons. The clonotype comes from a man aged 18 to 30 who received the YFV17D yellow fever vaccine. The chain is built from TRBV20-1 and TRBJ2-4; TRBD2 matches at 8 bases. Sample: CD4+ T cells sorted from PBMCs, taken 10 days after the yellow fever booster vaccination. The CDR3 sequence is CSARPGGPSVIQYF. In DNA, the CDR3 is TGCAGTGCTAGGCCGGGGGGGCCCTCCGTCATTCAGTACTTC.